The text below deals with one T cell receptor (beta chain). The sample originates from a study of T cell changes during pregnancy in multiple sclerosis. Trimming cost V 4 bases and J 7 bases; bases outside gene matches: 9. Germline CDR1 is SGHNT and CDR2 is YYREEE (reference sequence). This CDR3 is built from 15 residues. Clones were read by immunoSEQ multiplex PCR, and TCRdb kept only the in-frame ones, dropping some. The data contain roughly 100,000 clones, about 90% of them seen just once; the ten biggest clones take up 1.5% to 2%. The V gene is TRBV5-4, the J gene TRBJ1-4, with TRBD1 matching 8 bases. The source is a female donor with multiple sclerosis, enrolled in a pregnancy study. Sequences were derived from peripheral blood, sampled before pregnancy. The CDR3 DNA reads TGTGCCAGCAGCCTTACCCCAGGGGGCTCTGAAAAACTGTTTTTT. Amino acid sequence: CASSLTPGGSEKLFF.